Each of the 23 T cell receptor beta chains below was sequenced from the same sample in a study of T cell responses to AZD1222 COVID-19 vaccine. Generated by immunoSEQ multiplex PCR, the TCRdb table keeps only in-frame clones and is missing some. The sample consists of some 100,000 clones, roughly 87% of them appearing once. The sample was peripheral blood, taken on day 0 of MenACWY control vaccination. Every receptor here comes from an adult in good health.

DNA for the CDR3: TGCAGCGTTGACAGGCTAGCAGGTGAGCAGTTCTTC. The encoded protein is CSVDRLAGEQFF. V usage is TRBV29-1 and J usage is TRBJ2-1, with D possibly TRBD2 on 5 matching bases. Germline V gives CDR1 SQVTM, CDR2 ANQGSEA. V lost 3 bases and J 9 bases, leaving 12 bases between the germline ends. CDR3 length equals 12 residues.

The chain recombines TRBV5-3 with TRBJ1-6; D not resolved. TRBV5-3 is sorted into the ORF group, with uncertain function. The CDR3 is 15 amino acids. V was clipped by 2 bases and J by 4 bases, with 10 bases between them. CDR3 protein: CARSLSRFYNSPLHF. The CDR3 region has the DNA TGTGCCAGAAGCTTATCCAGGTTTTATAATTCACCCCTCCACTTT.

This chain joins TRBV28 and TRBJ1-2; 11 positions match TRBD1. This CDR3 is 14 amino acids long. V dropped 5 bases and J dropped 6; count of bases not matched to a gene: 5. From germline, CDR1 is MDHEN and CDR2 SYDVKM. CDR3 coding DNA: TGTGCCAGCAGTATCCGGACAGGGGGCAATGGCTACACCTTC. Protein product: CASSIRTGGNGYTF.

This chain joins TRBV5-5 and TRBJ1-2, with TRBD1 as a possible D gene (5 bases). V lost 0 bases and J lost 4, with 19 bases in between. CDR3 size: 17 residues. Germline V lookup: CDR1 SGHKS, CDR2 YYEKEE (reference sequence). The CDR3 DNA follows: TGTGCCAGCAGCTTGGGTGGTCAGGGCTCCTCTATCTATGGCTACACCTTC. This codes for CASSLGGQGSSIYGYTF.

This clone was recorded only once. The chain couples TRBV27 to TRBJ2-1, with unresolved D. The CDR3 runs 11 residues. Per the germline V gene, CDR1 is MNHEY and CDR2 is SMNVEV (reference sequence). V dropped 4 bases and J dropped 11 bases, with 9 bases sitting between them. CDR3 loop: CASSYTLKQFF. In DNA form, the CDR3 reads TGTGCCAGCAGTTATACCCTTAAGCAGTTCTTC.

This sequence joins TRBV10-3 and TRBJ1-5, with 7 bases fitting TRBD1. This CDR3 has 17 amino acids. Trimming cost V 3 bases and J 5 bases; bases outside gene matches: 13. Germline CDR1 and CDR2: ENHRY and SYGVKD. CDR3 protein: CAISEVRRQGEDQPQHF. The CDR3 DNA sequence: TGTGCCATCAGTGAAGTAAGGCGACAGGGTGAAGATCAGCCCCAGCATTTT.

J is TRBJ2-3 and V is TRBV18; 10 nucleotides agree with TRBD2. In germline, CDR1 is KGHSH, CDR2 LQKENI. Trimming removed 5 bases from V and 2 bases from J; junction bases left unmatched: 4. The CDR3 has 15 amino acids. The CDR3 bases are TGTGCCAGCTCATCGCTAGCGGGAGACACAGATACGCAGTATTTT. Its translation is CASSSLAGDTDTQYF.

The count of this clone is one. The chain has TRBV3-1 (or the pseudogene TRBV3-2) and TRBJ2-3; 7 positions agree with TRBD2. Trimming removed 4 bases from V and 0 bases from J; junction bases left unmatched: 16. The CDR3 contains 19 residues. CDR1 is LGHDT, CDR2 YNNKEL, per germline (reference sequence). The DNA of the CDR3 is TGTGCCAGCAGCCCACACGTCCTCGGGAGCGGGATAAGCACAGATACGCAGTATTTT. Its protein is CASSPHVLGSGISTDTQYF.

The chain links TRBV5-8 to TRBJ1-1, with D perhaps matching TRBD1 (6 bases). V lost 0 bases, J lost 7 bases, and 13 bases lay in between. There are 14 residues in the CDR3. In germline, CDR1 is SGHTS, CDR2 YDEGEE. CDR3 protein: CASSLDRVGGEAFF. The CDR3 DNA sequence: TGTGCCAGCAGCTTGGACAGGGTCGGGGGTGAAGCTTTCTTT.

This chain's CDR3 is CASSSQGAGNSPLHF. Here the CDR3 DNA reads TGCGCCAGCAGCTCACAGGGGGCCGGTAATTCACCCCTCCACTTT. This chain uses TRBV5-1 with TRBJ1-6; 9 bases are a match to TRBD1. CDR1 and CDR2 from the germline V gene are SGHRS and YFSETQ. J was trimmed by 6 bases and V by 3 bases; bases with no gene match: 4. The CDR3 covers 15 residues.

The CDR3 region is CASSQFTSGRILRETQYF. The CDR3 DNA is TGCGCCAGCAGCCAGTTCACTAGCGGGAGGATCCTGAGAGAGACCCAGTACTTC. The rearrangement uses TRBV4-1 and TRBJ2-5, with TRBD2 matching 12 bases. CDR1 MGHRA and CDR2 YSYEKL come from the germline V gene. J lost 4 bases, V lost 3 bases, and 12 bases had no gene match. The CDR3 is 18 amino acids.

The V gene is TRBV2, the J gene TRBJ2-7; D may correspond to TRBD1 or TRBD2 (5 bases each). CDR1 is SNHLY and CDR2 is FYNNEI in the germline V gene. This CDR3 has 14 residues. Trimming took 1 base from V and 2 from J, leaving 9 bases between them. The CDR3 DNA follows: TGTGCCAGCAGTGAAGGCAGGGACCCCTACGAGCAGTACTTC. This translates into CASSEGRDPYEQYF.

The V call is TRBV11-1, the J call TRBJ2-1, with 10 positions matching TRBD2. The germline gives CDR1 SGHAT, CDR2 FQDESV (reference sequence). V was pared by 5 bases and J by 3 bases, with 4 bases of the junction left unmatched. The CDR3 covers 15 residues. The CDR3 DNA reads as TGTGCCAGCAGCCCTAGCGGGAGAATCTACAATGAGCAGTTCTTC. Residues: CASSPSGRIYNEQFF.

The chain links TRBV15 to TRBJ1-4, with TRBD1 as a possible D gene (5 bases). V dropped 2 bases and J dropped 5 bases, with 21 bases sitting between them. The germline V gene encodes CDR1 LNHNV and CDR2 YYDKDF (reference sequence). There are 18 residues in the CDR3. CDR3 residues: CATSRSRGVLRQNEKLFF. The CDR3 nucleotides read TGTGCCACCAGCAGATCAAGGGGCGTTCTCAGGCAGAATGAAAAACTGTTTTTT.

This CDR3 is CASTRPDNEQFF. The DNA for the CDR3 is TGTGCCAGTACTAGGCCCGACAATGAGCAGTTCTTC. The rearrangement joins TRBV5-4 to TRBJ2-1; weak D call: TRBD2 (5 bases). The CDR3 sequence is 12 residues long. The germline gives CDR1 SGHNT, CDR2 YYREEE (reference sequence). Trimming left V 8 bases short and J 5 bases short, with 11 bases between.

This sequence joins TRBV27 and TRBJ1-4; D may be TRBD1 (6 bases). V lost 8 bases to trimming and J lost 5 bases, with 18 bases between them. The CDR3 is made up of 15 amino acids. The germline gives CDR1 MNHEY, CDR2 SMNVEV (reference sequence). The CDR3 sequence is CASLPYSGTNEKLFF. In DNA, the CDR3 is TGTGCCAGCCTCCCTTACTCCGGGACAAATGAAAAACTGTTTTTT.

The V and J genes are TRBV6-5 and TRBJ2-5, with D perhaps matching TRBD1 or TRBD2 (5 bases each). The CDR3 is 16 residues long. V lost 2 bases to trimming and J lost 4 bases, with 17 bases between them. CDR1 and CDR2 from the germline V gene are MNHEY and SVGAGI. The CDR3 sequence: CASSYRGVAQGETQYF. The DNA for the CDR3 is TGTGCCAGCAGTTACAGAGGGGTGGCCCAGGGAGAGACCCAGTACTTC.

This chain links TRBV6-5 with TRBJ2-1, with a possible D match to TRBD2 (5 bases). The germline CDR1 and CDR2 sequences are MNHEY and SVGAGI. Trimming removed 9 bases at V and 9 bases at J, with 24 bases between. This CDR3 has 15 residues. The CDR3 DNA sequence: TGTGCCAGTACCTCTGAAAGCGGTACACGGGGTGAGCAGTTCTTC. It is translated as CASTSESGTRGEQFF.

This chain connects TRBV6-2 or TRBV6-3 to TRBJ1-1; possibly TRBD1 for D (6 bases). CDR3 length: 14 residues. CDR1 is MNHEY and CDR2 is SVGEGT in the germline V gene. V lost 4 bases, J lost 1 base, and 10 bases lay in between. CDR3 bases: TGTGCCAGCAGTTCCAGGGGTAGGAACACTGAAGCTTTCTTT. Translation: CASSSRGRNTEAFF.

The chain carries TRBV6-5 and TRBJ1-1; TRBD1 agrees at 8 bases. Germline assignment: CDR1 MNHEY and CDR2 SVGAGI. The ends lost 2 bases at V and 14 bases at J; junction bases unmatched: 7. This CDR3 contains 12 residues. Here the CDR3 reads CASSYAGQVTFF. In DNA form, the CDR3 reads TGTGCCAGCAGTTACGCGGGACAGGTCACCTTCTTT.

The chain couples TRBV3-1 (or the pseudogene TRBV3-2) to TRBJ1-5; TRBD1 might be the D (5 bases). The ends were cut back, 1 base at V and 5 bases at J, with 15 bases in the middle. Germline V gives CDR1 LGHDT, CDR2 YNNKEL (reference sequence). The CDR3 totals 16 residues. This CDR3 reads CASSQGDPRWDQPQHF. The CDR3 DNA reads TGTGCCAGCAGCCAAGGGGACCCACGGTGGGATCAGCCCCAGCATTTT.

The chain combines TRBV6-2 or TRBV6-3 with TRBJ2-1, with D unclear. The CDR3 totals 14 residues. Germline assignment: CDR1 MNHEY and CDR2 SVGEGT. Trimming took off 5 bases at V and 9 bases at J, with 17 bases between the two ends. In DNA, the CDR3 is TGTGCCAGCAGTCTGGAGCCCCGCGGCCGTGAGCAGTTCTTC. Amino acids: CASSLEPRGREQFF.

V is TRBV30 and J is TRBJ2-3; D not resolved. Germline loops: CDR1 GTSNPN, CDR2 SVGIG (reference sequence). Trimming cost V 8 bases and J 3 bases, with 9 bases left between them. The CDR3 contains 11 residues. The CDR3 region has the DNA TGTGCCCTAGGCCGGACAGATACGCAGTATTTT. Translation gives CALGRTDTQYF.